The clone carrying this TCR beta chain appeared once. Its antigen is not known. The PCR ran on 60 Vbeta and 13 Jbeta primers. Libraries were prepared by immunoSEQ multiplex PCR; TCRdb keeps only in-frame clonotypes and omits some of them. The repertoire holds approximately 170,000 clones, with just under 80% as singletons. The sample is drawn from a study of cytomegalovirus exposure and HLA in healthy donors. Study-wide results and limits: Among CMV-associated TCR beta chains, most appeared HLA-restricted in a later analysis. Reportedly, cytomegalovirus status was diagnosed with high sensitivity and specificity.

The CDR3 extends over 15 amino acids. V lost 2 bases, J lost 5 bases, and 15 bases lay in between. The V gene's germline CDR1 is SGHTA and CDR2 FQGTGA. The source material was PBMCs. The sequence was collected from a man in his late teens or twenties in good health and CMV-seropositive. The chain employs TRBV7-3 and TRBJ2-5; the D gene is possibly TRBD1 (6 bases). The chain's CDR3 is CASSLGWGPAETQYF. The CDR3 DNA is TGTGCCAGCAGCTTAGGGTGGGGGCCTGCGGAGACCCAGTACTTC.